This TCR beta chain was found in a study of T cells in Graves' hyperthyroidism and ophthalmopathy. Study-level information: Pretreatment peripheral blood was obtained at initial diagnosis. Findings of the study overall: Blood also carried most thyroid clonotypes expanded above 0.001. Ophthalmopathy, as predicted by the model, came a median about seven months after the prediction.

The sample holds many counts of this clonotype. Its antigen is as yet unknown. The CDR3 consists of 15 residues. The V end lost 7 bases, the J end lost 5 bases, and 19 bases lay between the germline ends. Absent ophthalmopathy progression within 18 months defined stable Graves' hyperthyroidism. Researchers took RNA transcripts and amplified the TCR beta CDR3 regions from them. Researchers ran a first-round RT-PCR on the TCR CDR3 using the HTBI primer set. MiXCR, applied by TCRdb to the multiplex PCR reads, yields one record per CDR3 protein. The sample yields some 620,000 distinct CDR3 sequences, about a sixth seen once.

This chain joins TRBV12-3 or TRBV12-4 and TRBJ2-3; the D gene is possibly TRBD2 (6 bases). The sequence was obtained from a woman aged 30 to 39 with Graves' hyperthyroidism. Sequences were obtained from blood. CDR3 loop: CASTAGLTRGDTQYF. In nucleotides, the CDR3 is TGTGCCAGCACCGCAGGTCTTACGCGGGGAGATACGCAGTATTTT.